The 5 T cell receptor beta chains listed next were all sequenced from one sample in a study of CD8 T cells in ankylosing spondylitis. TCRdb re-analysed the 5' RACE reads in MiXCR, keeping a single row per CDR3 protein. The table lists about 200,000 distinct CDR3 sequences, about 26% of them singletons. Sequenced: blood, either unsorted or a sorted T cell fraction (not recorded which). These receptors originate from a male donor with ankylosing spondylitis or in good health (not recorded which).

This clonotype was found a few times. The chain employs TRBV29-1 and TRBJ2-1, with 7 nucleotides matching TRBD2. Germline loops: CDR1 SQVTM, CDR2 ANQGSEA. V was clipped by 1 base and J by 6 bases; unmatched bases: 3. The CDR3 spans 13 residues. The CDR3 is CSVEALAGNEQFF. The CDR3 DNA reads TGCAGCGTTGAAGCGTTAGCGGGCAATGAGCAGTTCTTC.

In this sample, this clonotype turned up many times. The chain carries TRBV25-1 and TRBJ1-2; weak D call: TRBD1 (5 bases). The CDR3 consists of 14 residues. CDR1 and CDR2 from the germline V gene are MGHDK and SYGVNS. V lost 2 bases, J lost 4 bases, and 11 bases lay in between. CDR3 sequence: CASSEGGTFYGYTF. CDR3 nucleotide sequence: TGTGCCAGCAGTGAAGGGGGGACTTTCTATGGCTACACCTTC.

Concerning this clonotype itself: Sequence at one end of the junction differs from germline and may be a read error. The gene calls are TRBV6-1 and TRBJ2-1; D may match TRBD1 or TRBD2 (5 bases each). Germline CDR1 MNHNS, CDR2 SASEGT. The CDR3 has 18 residues. For the CDR3, the DNA is TGTGCCAGCAGAAAAGCCCCGGGACCCCCAAGCTCCTACAATGAGCAGATCTTC. It is translated as CASRKAPGPPSSYNEQIF.

This clonotype was counted at least ten times. The chain recombines TRBV10-1 with TRBJ2-5; maybe TRBD1 (6 bases). This CDR3 has 13 residues. The ends were cut back, 10 bases at V and 3 bases at J, with 15 bases in the middle. From germline, CDR1 is WNHNN and CDR2 SYGVQD (reference sequence). The CDR3 reads CATSTGQKETQYF. The CDR3 coding sequence is TGCGCCACCTCGACAGGCCAGAAAGAGACCCAGTACTTC.

This clonotype was found a few times. J is TRBJ2-7 and V is TRBV6-5; either TRBD1 or TRBD2 may fit D (5 bases each). The V gene's germline CDR1 is MNHEY and CDR2 SVGAGI. Trimming removed 0 bases from V and 0 bases from J, with 18 bases in between. The CDR3 is 18 residues long. The DNA for the CDR3 is TGTGCCAGCAGTTACTCGGCCTCCTACCGGGACGGCTCCTACGAGCAGTACTTC. Amino acids: CASSYSASYRDGSYEQYF.